These T cell receptor beta chains were read from a single sample in a study of shared clonotypes between healthy human individuals. Libraries were prepared by immunoSEQ multiplex PCR; TCRdb keeps only in-frame clonotypes and omits some of them. Here the sample spans about 1.5 million clones, roughly 97% being singletons. The sample comprised naive CD4+ T cells sorted from blood. The source of these receptors is a man aged 30 to 45 in good health. Each CDR3 is given with its conserved first and last residue. The D gene is left open where the match is weak. Clone size is stated in some rows and not others, as once, few, many or a class when expanded.

D gene	J gene	V gene	clone size	CDR3 protein	CDR3 DNA
.	TRBJ1-1	TRBV5-1	.	CASSPYRGVMNTEAFF	TGCGCCAGCAGCCCTTACCGGGGGGTCATGAACACTGAAGCTTTCTTT
.	TRBJ2-2	TRBV18	.	CASSPLNSGPPGTGELFF	TGTGCCAGCTCACCACTTAATAGCGGTCCTCCGGGGACCGGGGAGCTGTTTTTT
TRBD1	TRBJ2-1	TRBV4-3	.	CASSQEQTGVAYNEQFF	TGCGCCAGCAGCCAAGAGCAAACAGGGGTAGCCTACAATGAGCAGTTCTTC
TRBD1	TRBJ2-7	TRBV6-6	.	CASSSTRDRAYEQYF	TGTGCCAGCAGTTCGACCCGGGACAGGGCCTACGAGCAGTACTTC
TRBD1	TRBJ1-5	TRBV5-6	.	CASSRGQANQPQHF	TGTGCCAGCAGCCGTGGACAGGCCAATCAGCCCCAGCATTTT
TRBD1	TRBJ2-7	TRBV7-8	.	CASSRDSSYEQYF	TGTGCCAGCAGCCGGGACAGCTCCTACGAGCAGTACTTC
.	TRBJ2-3	TRBV18	.	CASSSASTDTQYF	TGTGCCAGCTCATCCGCTAGCACAGATACGCAGTATTTT
TRBD2	TRBJ2-2	TRBV10-3	once	CAIKSGGQTGELFF	TGTGCCATCAAGAGCGGGGGCCAGACCGGGGAGCTGTTTTTT
TRBD1	TRBJ2-1	TRBV27	.	CASSLAAGTGSYNEQFF	TGTGCCAGCAGTTTAGCGGCCGGGACAGGTAGTTACAATGAGCAGTTCTTC
TRBD2	TRBJ2-1	TRBV29-1	.	CSVIPLRGAYNEQFF	TGCAGCGTAATCCCTTTGCGGGGGGCCTACAATGAGCAGTTCTTC
TRBD2	TRBJ2-7	TRBV7-8	.	CASSLVPSGTRLYEQYF	TGTGCCAGCAGCTTAGTTCCTAGCGGGACGAGGCTCTACGAGCAGTACTTC
.	TRBJ2-7	TRBV11-2	.	CASSSFEQYF	TGTGCCAGCAGCTCTTTCGAGCAGTACTTC
TRBD2	TRBJ2-7	TRBV18	once	CASSPWTSGTYEQYF	TGTGCCAGCTCCCCTTGGACTAGCGGGACTTACGAGCAGTACTTC
TRBD1	TRBJ2-2	TRBV5-1	.	CASSGGQGKTGELFF	TGCGCCAGCAGCGGGGGACAGGGGAAGACCGGGGAGCTGTTTTTT
TRBD2	TRBJ2-5	TRBV29-1	.	CSVVLAEETQYF	TGCAGCGTCGTTCTAGCGGAAGAGACCCAGTACTTC
.	TRBJ1-3	TRBV5-1	.	CASSPGTSGNTIYF	TGCGCCAGCAGCCCCGGGACGTCTGGAAACACCATATATTTT
TRBD1	TRBJ2-7	TRBV4-3	.	CASSRDRDLSEQYF	TGCGCCAGCTCTCGGGACAGGGATTTGAGCGAGCAGTACTTC
TRBD2	TRBJ2-3	TRBV11-3	.	CASSSTSGRADTQYF	TGTGCCAGCAGCTCGACTAGCGGGAGGGCGGATACGCAGTATTTT
.	TRBJ2-6	TRBV19	.	CASSLKVSGANVLTF	TGTGCCAGTAGCCTGAAGGTCTCTGGGGCCAACGTCCTGACTTTC
TRBD1	TRBJ1-1	TRBV19	.	CASSNRQGALNTEAFF	TGTGCCAGTAGTAATCGACAGGGGGCTTTAAACACTGAAGCTTTCTTT
.	TRBJ2-5	TRBV7-7	.	CASSLGVFSQETQYF	TGTGCCAGCAGCTTAGGAGTATTCAGCCAAGAGACCCAGTACTTC
TRBD1	TRBJ2-5	TRBV6-1	few	CASSESAGGWETQYF	TGTGCCAGCAGTGAATCAGCAGGGGGTTGGGAGACCCAGTACTTC
.	TRBJ1-1	TRBV5-1	once	CASSSPVSGGTEAFF	TGCGCCAGCAGCTCACCGGTGTCGGGGGGCACTGAAGCTTTCTTT
TRBD2	TRBJ2-1	TRBV11-3	.	CASSLRDGTSGDNEQFF	TGTGCCAGCAGCCTAAGAGACGGGACTAGCGGAGACAATGAGCAGTTCTTC
TRBD2	TRBJ2-7	TRBV5-1	.	CASSWAGTSGYEQYF	TGCGCCAGCAGCTGGGCCGGGACTAGCGGCTACGAGCAGTACTTC
TRBD2	TRBJ2-4	TRBV4-1	.	CASSQGGGRSAKNIQYF	TGCGCCAGCAGCCAAGGAGGCGGGAGATCAGCCAAAAACATTCAGTACTTC
.	TRBJ2-1	TRBV7-3	.	CASSLNPGANEQFF	TGTGCCAGCAGCTTAAATCCAGGGGCGAATGAGCAGTTCTTC
.	TRBJ2-3	TRBV11-2	.	CASSIRGGAGDTQYF	TGTGCCAGCAGCATCAGGGGGGGGGCCGGGGATACGCAGTATTTT
.	TRBJ1-4	TRBV29-1	.	CSVEYLEKLFF	TGCAGCGTTGAATATCTGGAAAAACTGTTTTTT
.	TRBJ2-2	TRBV2	.	CASNKESPGELFF	TGTGCCAGCAATAAAGAGTCCCCCGGGGAGCTGTTTTTT
.	TRBJ1-2	TRBV7-2	.	CASSPSEGNYGYTF	TGTGCCAGCAGCCCCTCAGAGGGTAACTATGGCTACACCTTC
.	TRBJ1-4	TRBV28	.	CASSLTGTISQTNEKLFF	TGTGCCAGCAGTTTAACAGGGACAATTTCGCAGACTAATGAAAAACTGTTTTTT
.	TRBJ2-7	TRBV7-9	.	CASSFGTVSYEQYF	TGTGCCAGCAGCTTCGGGACGGTCTCCTACGAGCAGTACTTC
.	TRBJ2-7	TRBV19	.	CASMGTSTSQEQYF	TGTGCCAGTATGGGGACTTCGACTAGTCAAGAGCAGTACTTC
TRBD2	TRBJ2-5	TRBV7-8	.	CASSLVARTSGRGGTRETQYF	TGTGCCAGCAGCTTAGTGGCCCGGACTAGCGGGAGGGGGGGTACCAGAGAGACCCAGTACTTC
TRBD2	TRBJ2-1	TRBV19	.	CASSIAAGGGDEQFF	TGTGCCAGTAGTATAGCTGCGGGGGGGGGCGATGAGCAGTTCTTC
TRBD1	TRBJ2-4	TRBV29-1	once	CSVGWDRAGGKNIQYF	TGCAGCGTGGGATGGGACAGGGCAGGAGGCAAAAACATTCAGTACTTC
TRBD2	TRBJ2-7	TRBV19	.	CASRASGVSSYEQYF	TGTGCCAGTAGAGCTAGCGGGGTGAGCTCCTACGAGCAGTACTTC
TRBD1	TRBJ2-2	TRBV2	.	CASRKPGHWTGGAIDTGELFF	TGTGCCAGCAGAAAACCAGGACATTGGACAGGGGGCGCGATTGACACCGGGGAGCTGTTTTTT
.	TRBJ2-7	TRBV10-1	once	CASSEGPVGYEQYF	TGCGCCAGCAGTGAAGGGCCGGTGGGCTACGAGCAGTACTTC
.	TRBJ2-3	TRBV19	.	CATIPDGNTDTQYF	TGTGCCACGATACCAGATGGGAACACAGATACGCAGTATTTT
TRBD2	TRBJ2-1	TRBV4-3	.	CASSQDGPDGRPSGSRKEQFF	TGCGCCAGCAGCCAAGATGGGCCCGACGGACGACCCAGCGGGAGTAGAAAAGAGCAGTTCTTC
.	TRBJ1-1	TRBV7-2	.	CASSSSRHTEAFF	TGTGCCAGCAGCTCTTCCCGGCACACTGAAGCTTTCTTT
.	TRBJ2-2	TRBV5-6	.	CASRDWNTGELFF	TGTGCCAGCCGAGATTGGAACACCGGGGAGCTGTTTTTT
TRBD2	TRBJ2-7	TRBV30	.	CAAEAGARGEQYF	TGTGCCGCTGAAGCGGGAGCCCGAGGGGAGCAGTACTTC
.	TRBJ2-7	TRBV5-4	.	CASSLAGTYEQYF	TGTGCCAGCAGCTTGGCCGGTACCTACGAGCAGTACTTC
.	TRBJ2-1	TRBV13	.	CASRSSPNSRNEQFF	TGTGCCAGCCGTAGCTCTCCGAACAGCAGGAATGAGCAGTTCTTC
.	TRBJ2-7	TRBV10-3	.	CAISLGGEQYF	TGTGCCATCAGCCTTGGCGGCGAGCAGTACTTC
TRBD1	TRBJ1-3	TRBV27	.	CASSLRGTGGRGNTIYF	TGTGCCAGCAGTTTACGGGGGACAGGGGGCAGAGGAAACACCATATATTTT
.	TRBJ2-7	TRBV28	.	CASKTSYEQYF	TGTGCCAGCAAAACCTCCTACGAGCAGTACTTC
.	TRBJ2-5	TRBV28	.	CASNTLALGQETQYF	TGTGCCAGCAACACACTAGCTTTGGGGCAAGAGACCCAGTACTTC
.	TRBJ1-5	TRBV10-2	once	CASSESGGVNQPQHF	TGCGCCAGCAGTGAGTCGGGGGGAGTAAATCAGCCCCAGCATTTT
TRBD2	TRBJ2-2	TRBV5-1	.	CASSPGLAGGKNTGELFF	TGCGCCAGCAGCCCAGGACTAGCGGGAGGGAAGAACACCGGGGAGCTGTTTTTT
.	TRBJ1-4	TRBV7-8	.	CASSPGLSEVGEKLFF	TGTGCCAGCAGCCCCGGGTTGTCCGAGGTGGGGGAAAAACTGTTTTTT
TRBD1	TRBJ2-3	TRBV5-8	.	CASSGQGTDTQYF	TGTGCCAGCTCGGGACAGGGCACAGATACGCAGTATTTT
.	TRBJ2-2	TRBV5-1	.	CASSPGTWEGTGELFF	TGCGCCAGCAGCCCCGGGACATGGGAAGGCACCGGGGAGCTGTTTTTT
.	TRBJ2-1	TRBV5-4	.	CASSPSPSDNEQFF	TGTGCCAGCAGCCCCTCCCCGTCGGACAATGAGCAGTTCTTC
.	TRBJ2-7	TRBV15	once	CATSSGLVTLTYEQYF	TGTGCCACCAGCAGTGGGTTGGTGACTTTAACCTACGAGCAGTACTTC
.	TRBJ2-1	TRBV29-1	.	CSVWTYNEQFF	TGCAGCGTTTGGACCTACAATGAGCAGTTCTTC
.	TRBJ2-7	TRBV18	.	CASSPLLGEQYF	TGTGCCAGCTCACCCCTTCTAGGGGAGCAGTACTTC